These T cell receptor beta chains were read from a single sample in a study of beta chain features in type 1 diabetes. Libraries were prepared by immunoSEQ multiplex PCR; TCRdb keeps only in-frame clonotypes and omits some of them. The sample lists over 700,000 clones, about a sixth occurring once. The sample consisted of naive CD4+ T cells from blood. The receptor set was obtained from a young woman in good health. Both conserved end residues are part of each CDR3. D genes are given only for firm matches. The size of a clone is reported for some rows only, either as once, few or many, or as a class for expanded clones.

>TRBJ2-6|few|NA|TRBV11-2
CASSLNSGTGANVLTF
TGTGCCAGCAGCTTGAACTCAGGGACTGGGGCCAACGTCCTGACTTTC
>TRBJ2-6|few|NA|TRBV7-8
CASSPTGNSGANVLTF
TGTGCCAGCAGCCCTACAGGGAACTCTGGGGCCAACGTCCTGACTTTC
>TRBJ2-7|once|TRBD1|TRBV5-1
CASSNRDRGNEQYF
TGCGCCAGCAGCAACCGGGACAGGGGCAACGAGCAGTACTTC
>TRBJ1-2|many|NA|TRBV10-3
CAISDQGRFYGYTF
TGTGCCATCAGTGATCAGGGGCGCTTCTATGGCTACACCTTC
>TRBJ2-7|NA|NA|TRBV6-5
CATQGMAGEQYF
TGTGCCACTCAGGGGATGGCGGGAGAGCAGTACTTC
>TRBJ1-1|few|NA|TRBV7-9
CASSLGRGRDTEAFF
TGTGCCAGCAGCTTAGGTCGAGGGAGGGACACTGAAGCTTTCTTT
>TRBJ1-1|NA|NA|TRBV5-6
CASSSGGKIEGRNTEAFF
TGTGCCAGCAGCTCGGGGGGCAAGATTGAGGGTAGGAACACTGAAGCTTTCTTT
>TRBJ2-7|NA|TRBD1|TRBV7-2
CASSLGGQVHEQYF
TGTGCCAGCAGCTTAGGGGGACAGGTCCACGAGCAGTACTTC
>TRBJ2-3|few|NA|TRBV12-5
CASGVGTYTDTQYF
TGTGCTAGTGGTGTTGGGACGTACACAGATACGCAGTATTTT
>TRBJ1-3|NA|NA|TRBV7-2
CASSFQGPPRNTIYF
TGTGCCAGCAGCTTCCAGGGACCCCCCCGAAACACCATATATTTT
>TRBJ2-3|NA|NA|TRBV4-3
CASSQGPGRGGQSTDTQYF
TGCGCCAGCAGCCAAGGTCCCGGGCGTGGGGGCCAAAGCACAGATACGCAGTATTTT
>TRBJ2-2|NA|NA|TRBV9
CASSVEAGPNTGELFF
TGTGCCAGCAGCGTAGAGGCAGGCCCGAACACCGGGGAGCTGTTTTTT
>TRBJ1-4|NA|NA|TRBV25-1
CASSELGATNEKLFF
TGTGCCAGCAGTGAATTGGGGGCAACTAATGAAAAACTGTTTTTT
>TRBJ2-2|few|TRBD2|TRBV16
CASSHNGLARNTGELFF
TGTGCCAGCAGCCACAATGGACTAGCGCGTAACACCGGGGAGCTGTTTTTT
>TRBJ2-5|NA|TRBD1|TRBV7-2
CASNGQGGKTQYF
TGTGCCAGCAACGGACAGGGGGGAAAGACCCAGTACTTC
>TRBJ2-2|NA|NA|TRBV18
CASSRGSVNTGELFF
TGTGCCAGCTCACGTGGGAGCGTCAACACCGGGGAGCTGTTTTTT
>TRBJ2-6|few|TRBD1|TRBV7-2
CASSLGQGRTNVLTF
TGTGCCAGCAGCCTGGGACAGGGTAGGACCAACGTCCTGACTTTC
>TRBJ2-7|NA|NA|TRBV7-2
CASSQRRVNHEQYF
TGTGCCAGCAGCCAAAGGAGGGTCAACCACGAGCAGTACTTC
>TRBJ1-2|few|NA|TRBV29-1
CSVEQTPGASNYGYTF
TGCAGCGTTGAACAAACCCCAGGAGCCTCTAACTATGGCTACACCTTC
>TRBJ2-3|NA|NA|TRBV5-4
CASSGGSTDTQYF
TGTGCCAGCAGCGGGGGGAGCACAGATACGCAGTATTTT
>TRBJ2-1|NA|NA|TRBV7-2
CASSPNSGTVNNEQFF
TGTGCCAGCAGCCCAAATAGCGGGACAGTGAACAATGAGCAGTTCTTC
>TRBJ2-1|NA|TRBD2|TRBV7-2
CASSSGTMQFF
TGTGCCAGCAGCTCTGGGACTATGCAGTTCTTC
>TRBJ2-1|few|NA|TRBV29-1
CSVDGSSYNEQFF
TGCAGCGTTGACGGGAGCTCCTACAATGAGCAGTTCTTC
>TRBJ2-1|NA|NA|TRBV7-9
CASSLRREERAYNEQFF
TGTGCCAGCAGCTTACGGAGGGAAGAGAGAGCCTACAATGAGCAGTTCTTC
>TRBJ1-4|NA|NA|TRBV9
CASSVGPGASNEKLFF
TGTGCCAGCAGCGTAGGGCCCGGGGCCTCCAATGAAAAACTGTTTTTT
>TRBJ1-5|few|NA|TRBV28
CASSFRGWGNQPQHF
TGTGCCAGCAGTTTTAGGGGTTGGGGCAATCAGCCCCAGCATTTT
>TRBJ2-7|once|TRBD1|TRBV28
CASSLGTGKSEQYF
TGTGCCAGCAGTTTAGGGACAGGGAAGAGCGAGCAGTACTTC
>TRBJ2-2|few|TRBD2|TRBV7-3
CASSLDRPQRERHTGELFF
TGTGCCAGCAGCTTAGACAGGCCGCAGCGGGAGCGTCACACCGGGGAGCTGTTTTTT
>TRBJ2-1|few|NA|TRBV2
CASSRRAQGYNEQFF
TGTGCCAGCAGTCGGAGGGCCCAGGGGTACAATGAGCAGTTCTTC
>TRBJ2-1|NA|NA|TRBV20-1
CSPVAWNEQFF
TGCAGCCCGGTAGCGTGGAATGAGCAGTTCTTC
>TRBJ2-3|NA|NA|TRBV6-6
CASRHTDTQYF
TGTGCCAGCAGGCACACAGATACGCAGTATTTT
>TRBJ2-7|few|NA|TRBV29-1
CSVAPVQGSYEQYF
TGCAGCGTTGCTCCCGTCCAAGGCTCCTACGAGCAGTACTTC
>TRBJ1-2|few|NA|TRBV5-8
CASSLRLYGYTF
TGTGCCAGCAGCTTGAGGCTCTATGGCTACACCTTC
>TRBJ2-3|NA|TRBD2|TRBV4-3
CASSVSGSDTDTQYF
TGCGCCAGCAGTGTAAGCGGGAGCGACACAGATACGCAGTATTTT
>TRBJ2-2|few|NA|TRBV11-2
CASSLYRSPTRTGELFF
TGTGCCAGCAGCTTGTACCGATCTCCTACGCGCACCGGGGAGCTGTTTTTT